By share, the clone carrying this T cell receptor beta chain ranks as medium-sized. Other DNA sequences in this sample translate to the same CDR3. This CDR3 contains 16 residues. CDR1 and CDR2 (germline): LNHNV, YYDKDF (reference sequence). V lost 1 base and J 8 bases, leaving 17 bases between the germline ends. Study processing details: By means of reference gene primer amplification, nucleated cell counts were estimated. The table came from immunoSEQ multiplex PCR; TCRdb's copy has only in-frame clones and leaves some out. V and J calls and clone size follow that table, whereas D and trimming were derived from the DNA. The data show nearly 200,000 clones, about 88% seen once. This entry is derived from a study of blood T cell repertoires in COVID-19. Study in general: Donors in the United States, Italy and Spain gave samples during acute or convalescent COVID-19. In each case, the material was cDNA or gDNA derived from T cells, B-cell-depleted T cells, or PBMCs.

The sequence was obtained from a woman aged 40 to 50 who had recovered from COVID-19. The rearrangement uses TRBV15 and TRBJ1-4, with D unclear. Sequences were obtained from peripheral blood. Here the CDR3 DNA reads TGTGCCACCAGCAGAGGATGGGAAGGGCGAGGGGAAAAACTGTTTTTT. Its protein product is CATSRGWEGRGEKLFF.